The rows below give T cell receptor beta chains drawn from one sample of a study of T-cell memory formation after mild COVID-19. TCRdb called the 5' RACE reads again in MiXCR, with one record for every CDR3 protein. The sample shows a few hundred thousand distinct CDR3 sequences, under 30% of them seen only once. Source material: PBMCs or a T cell subset sorted from them (not recorded which). These receptors all come from an adult woman who had mild COVID-19 (a few samples of this study predate the infection). Cell type and time point are not known. The CDR3 runs from the conserved cysteine through the conserved F or W.

J,V,CDR3
TRBJ1-1,TRBV5-1,CASSWDDRGTEAFF
TRBJ1-3,TRBV12-3/TRBV12-4,CASSSRDRRLTHSGNTIYF
TRBJ2-1,TRBV6-2/TRBV6-3,CASTPHYGDRVYNEQFF
TRBJ1-2,TRBV12-3/TRBV12-4,CASSLALSGAKGYTF
TRBJ2-3,TRBV9,CASSRLANTDTQYF
TRBJ1-4,TRBV5-1,CASSLEGGEKLFF
TRBJ2-5,TRBV29-1,CSTGLRETQYF
TRBJ2-1,TRBV30,CAWTRVNEQFF
TRBJ2-1,TRBV7-2,CASSSQGGTYNEQFF
TRBJ2-1,TRBV5-6,CASSLRRDSYNEQFF
TRBJ2-5,TRBV9,CASSVDHRVGETQYF
TRBJ2-7,TRBV24-1,CATSKGSGPLYF
TRBJ2-3,TRBV18,CASSPEGQEATDTQYF
TRBJ2-3,TRBV5-1,CASSLDPGQNTDTQYF
TRBJ2-7,TRBV6-5,CASRKTSGGVWEQYF
TRBJ2-7,TRBV3-1,CATGFAGRYEQYF
TRBJ2-1,TRBV7-3,CASSSGQGGNNEQFF
TRBJ2-7,TRBV5-1,CASSAGDGTSYEQYF
TRBJ1-1,TRBV12-3/TRBV12-4,CASSVIGIAFF
TRBJ2-3,TRBV4-3,CASSQGSLAGGYTQYF
TRBJ2-3,TRBV20-1,CSASLGGEGTDTQYF
TRBJ2-5,TRBV6-2/TRBV6-3,CASSYSVVTSEETQYF
TRBJ2-7,TRBV29-1,CSVVGLSSYEQYF
TRBJ1-2,TRBV6-5,CASRRRGDGYTF
TRBJ2-2,TRBV11-2,CASSLDPLSGGLYTGELFF
TRBJ2-7,TRBV30,CAWSVRYGLEQYF
TRBJ1-4,TRBV23-1,CASSQCWSWGRDHRRLEKLFF
TRBJ1-2,TRBV7-2,CASSVTSLTDRPYYGYTF
TRBJ2-3,TRBV7-2,CASSLARVTGRGEADTQYF
TRBJ2-1,TRBV29-1,CSVLDVYNEQFF
TRBJ2-1,TRBV10-1,CASSEYLGGSGGRENEQFF
TRBJ2-1,TRBV7-2,CASSFSGTRRNEQFF
TRBJ2-1,TRBV5-1,CASSLGTILYNEQFF
TRBJ2-3,TRBV15,CATSRVGQGSTDTQYF
TRBJ2-7,TRBV6-5,CASSSGTSGVYEQYF
TRBJ1-5,TRBV29-1,CSVVWGNNQPQHF
TRBJ1-5,TRBV18,CASSSLDSGSNQPQHF
TRBJ2-1,TRBV12-3/TRBV12-4,CASSPGHTPGNEQFF
TRBJ2-2,TRBV4-3,CASSPSDGELFF
TRBJ2-5,TRBV6-2/TRBV6-3,CASSYSSWEQKETQYF
TRBJ2-1,TRBV15,CATSDGGYSYNEQFF
TRBJ1-2,TRBV27,CASSPGQGRTYGYTF
TRBJ1-1,TRBV3-1,CASSQSTVRTEAFF
TRBJ1-2,TRBV6-5,CASSYSSVPGIYGYTF
TRBJ1-1,TRBV18,CASSRTGGGLNTEAFF
TRBJ2-7,TRBV2,CASRGGGPSYEQYF
TRBJ1-3,TRBV6-5,CASRPDTSGNTIYF
TRBJ2-7,TRBV12-3/TRBV12-4,CASTKTEYEQYF
TRBJ2-5,TRBV25-1,CASRLGCGPRRQETQYF
TRBJ2-7,TRBV4-3,CASSQGGIGLAVYEQYF
TRBJ2-2,TRBV7-8,CASSTSRVGLVNTGELFF
TRBJ2-3,TRBV14,CASSIQGLSTDTQYF
TRBJ2-1,TRBV4-3,CASSQDRQGAYNEQFF
TRBJ2-3,TRBV7-9,CASSNRSLAGITDTQYF
TRBJ2-5,TRBV6-1,CASSRAQGKETQYF
TRBJ2-7,TRBV20-1,CSAIISGPPYEQYF
TRBJ1-2,TRBV20-1,CSASRTGGGYGYTF
TRBJ2-1,TRBV6-1,CASRKTVGNEQFF
TRBJ2-1,TRBV7-9,CASSLVVGATYNEQFF
TRBJ2-5,TRBV20-1,CSARGSAGQETQYF